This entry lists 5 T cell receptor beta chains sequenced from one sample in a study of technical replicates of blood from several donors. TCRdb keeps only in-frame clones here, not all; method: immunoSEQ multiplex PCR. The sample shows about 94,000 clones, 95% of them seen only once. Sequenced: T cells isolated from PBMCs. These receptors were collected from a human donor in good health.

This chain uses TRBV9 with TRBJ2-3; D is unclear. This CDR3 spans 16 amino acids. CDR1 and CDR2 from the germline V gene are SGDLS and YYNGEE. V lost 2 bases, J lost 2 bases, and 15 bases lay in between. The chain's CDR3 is CASSVGWLGNTDTQYF. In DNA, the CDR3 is TGTGCCAGCAGCGTCGGTTGGCTAGGTAACACAGATACGCAGTATTTT.

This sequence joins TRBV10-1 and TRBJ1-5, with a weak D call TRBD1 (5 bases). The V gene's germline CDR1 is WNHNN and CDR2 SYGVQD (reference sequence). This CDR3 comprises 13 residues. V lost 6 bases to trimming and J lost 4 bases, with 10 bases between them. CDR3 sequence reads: CASSGGINQPQHF. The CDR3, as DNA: TGCGCCAGCAGCGGGGGAATTAATCAGCCCCAGCATTTT.

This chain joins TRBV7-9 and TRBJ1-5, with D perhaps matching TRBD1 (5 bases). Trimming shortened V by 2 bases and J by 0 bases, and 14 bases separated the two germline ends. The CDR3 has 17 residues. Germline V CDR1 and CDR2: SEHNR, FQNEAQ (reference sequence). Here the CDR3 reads CASSLYLTDDSNQPQHF. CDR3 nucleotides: TGTGCCAGCAGCTTATACCTGACAGACGATAGCAATCAGCCCCAGCATTTT.

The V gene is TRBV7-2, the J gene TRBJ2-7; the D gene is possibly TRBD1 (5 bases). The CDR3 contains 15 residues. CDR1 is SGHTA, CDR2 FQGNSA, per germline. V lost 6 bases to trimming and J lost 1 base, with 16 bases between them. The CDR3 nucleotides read TGTGCCAGCAGAGGGGCAGGGAAGCCGTCCTACGAGCAGTACTTC. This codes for CASRGAGKPSYEQYF.

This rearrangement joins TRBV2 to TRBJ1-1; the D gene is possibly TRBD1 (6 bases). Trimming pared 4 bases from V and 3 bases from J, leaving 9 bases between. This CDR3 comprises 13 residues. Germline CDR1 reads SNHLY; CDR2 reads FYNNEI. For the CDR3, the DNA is TGTGCCAGCAGTGTCAGGGGCTACACTGAAGCTTTCTTT. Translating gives CASSVRGYTEAFF.